The subject of this entry is one T cell receptor (beta chain). Germline-derived CDR1 and CDR2 are SGHDT and YYEEEE. With 4 bases clipped from V and 4 bases from J, the junction kept 6 bases outside the gene matches. This CDR3 spans 14 amino acids. This sample is part of a study of blood T cell repertoires in COVID-19. The wider study: From T cells, B-cell-depleted T cells, or PBMCs came the material, which was cDNA or gDNA.

Clones were sequenced by immunoSEQ multiplex PCR, and TCRdb holds only the in-frame ones, with some missing. The sample includes about 320,000 clones, 88% of them seen just once. This TCR was recovered from a man under 40 who had recovered from COVID-19. V and J are TRBV5-6 and TRBJ1-2; 8 bases agree with TRBD1. The source material was PBMCs or T cells enriched from blood (not recorded which). The CDR3: CASSTQGAGYGYTF. As DNA, the CDR3 is TGTGCCAGCAGCACCCAGGGGGCTGGCTATGGCTACACCTTC. Based on the CDR3 plus reference TRBV5-6 and TRBJ1-2, the full variable domain is DAGVTQSPTHLIKTRGQQVTLRCSPKSGHDTVSWYQQALGQGPQFIFQYYEEEERQRGNFPDRFSGHQFPNYSSELNVNALLLGDSALYLCASSTQGAGYGYTFGSGTRLTVV.